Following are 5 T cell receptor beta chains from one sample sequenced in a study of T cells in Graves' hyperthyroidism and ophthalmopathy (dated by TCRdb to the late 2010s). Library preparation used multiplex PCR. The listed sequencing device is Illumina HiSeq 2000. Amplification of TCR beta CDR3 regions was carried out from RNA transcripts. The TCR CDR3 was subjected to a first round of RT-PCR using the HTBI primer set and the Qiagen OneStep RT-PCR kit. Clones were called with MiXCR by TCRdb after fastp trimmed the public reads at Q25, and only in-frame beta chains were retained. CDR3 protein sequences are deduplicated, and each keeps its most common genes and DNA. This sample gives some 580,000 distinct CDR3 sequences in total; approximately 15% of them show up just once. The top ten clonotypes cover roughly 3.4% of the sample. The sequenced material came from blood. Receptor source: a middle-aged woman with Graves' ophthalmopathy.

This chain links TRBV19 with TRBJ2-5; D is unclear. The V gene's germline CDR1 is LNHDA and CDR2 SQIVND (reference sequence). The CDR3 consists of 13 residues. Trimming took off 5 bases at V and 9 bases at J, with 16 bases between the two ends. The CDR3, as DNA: TGTGCCAGTAGTCCACGATCCTCGATAGCCCAGTACTTC. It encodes CASSPRSSIAQYF.

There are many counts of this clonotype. CDR3 bases: TGTGCCAGCAAAAGGGACACATCGAACACCGGGGAGCTGTTTTTT. Its protein is CASKRDTSNTGELFF. J is TRBJ2-2 and V is TRBV6-2 or TRBV6-3, with D tentatively TRBD1 (6 bases). The germline V gene encodes CDR1 MNHEY and CDR2 SVGEGT. CDR3 length equals 15 residues. Trimming stripped 7 bases from V and 0 bases from J, with 12 bases between.

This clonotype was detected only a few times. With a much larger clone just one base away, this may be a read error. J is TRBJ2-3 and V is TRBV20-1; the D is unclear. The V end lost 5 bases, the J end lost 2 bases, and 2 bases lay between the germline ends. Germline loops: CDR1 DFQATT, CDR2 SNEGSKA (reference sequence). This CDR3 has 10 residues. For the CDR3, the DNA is TGCAGTGCTCCCACAGATACGCAGTATTTT. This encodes CSAPTDTQYF.

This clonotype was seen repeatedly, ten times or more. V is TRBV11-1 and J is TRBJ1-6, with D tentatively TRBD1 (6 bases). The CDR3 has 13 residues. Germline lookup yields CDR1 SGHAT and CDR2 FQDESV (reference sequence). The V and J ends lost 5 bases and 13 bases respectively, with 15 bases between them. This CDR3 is CASSPAGGWPLHF. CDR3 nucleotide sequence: TGTGCCAGCAGCCCAGCGGGGGGCTGGCCCCTCCACTTT.

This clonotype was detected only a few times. The CDR3 is CASSLGTSTDTQHF. CDR3 DNA sequence: TGTGCCAGCAGCTTGGGCACGTCCACAGATACGCAGCATTTT. This chain uses TRBV11-2 with TRBJ2-3; D uncertain. The end of the DNA fits TRBJ1-5 better, so the J call may be wrong. CDR1 is SGHAT and CDR2 is FQNNGV in the germline V gene. This CDR3 has 14 residues.